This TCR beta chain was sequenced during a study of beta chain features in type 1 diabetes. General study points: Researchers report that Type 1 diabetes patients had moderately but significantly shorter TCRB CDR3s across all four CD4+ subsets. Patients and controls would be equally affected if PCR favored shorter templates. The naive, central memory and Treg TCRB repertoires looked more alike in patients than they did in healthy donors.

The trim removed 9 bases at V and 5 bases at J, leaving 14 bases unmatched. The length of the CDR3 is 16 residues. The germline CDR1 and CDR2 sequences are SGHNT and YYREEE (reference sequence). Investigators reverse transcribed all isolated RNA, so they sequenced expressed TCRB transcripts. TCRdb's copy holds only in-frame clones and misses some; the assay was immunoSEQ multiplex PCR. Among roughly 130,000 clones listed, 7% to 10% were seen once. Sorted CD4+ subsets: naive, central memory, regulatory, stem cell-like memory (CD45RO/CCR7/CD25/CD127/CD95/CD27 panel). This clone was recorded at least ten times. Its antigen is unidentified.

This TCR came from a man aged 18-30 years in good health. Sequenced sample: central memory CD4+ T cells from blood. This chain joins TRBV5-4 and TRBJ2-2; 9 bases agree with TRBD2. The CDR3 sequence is CATMKTASGGTGELFF. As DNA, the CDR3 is TGTGCCACTATGAAAACGGCGAGCGGGGGGACCGGGGAGCTGTTTTTT.